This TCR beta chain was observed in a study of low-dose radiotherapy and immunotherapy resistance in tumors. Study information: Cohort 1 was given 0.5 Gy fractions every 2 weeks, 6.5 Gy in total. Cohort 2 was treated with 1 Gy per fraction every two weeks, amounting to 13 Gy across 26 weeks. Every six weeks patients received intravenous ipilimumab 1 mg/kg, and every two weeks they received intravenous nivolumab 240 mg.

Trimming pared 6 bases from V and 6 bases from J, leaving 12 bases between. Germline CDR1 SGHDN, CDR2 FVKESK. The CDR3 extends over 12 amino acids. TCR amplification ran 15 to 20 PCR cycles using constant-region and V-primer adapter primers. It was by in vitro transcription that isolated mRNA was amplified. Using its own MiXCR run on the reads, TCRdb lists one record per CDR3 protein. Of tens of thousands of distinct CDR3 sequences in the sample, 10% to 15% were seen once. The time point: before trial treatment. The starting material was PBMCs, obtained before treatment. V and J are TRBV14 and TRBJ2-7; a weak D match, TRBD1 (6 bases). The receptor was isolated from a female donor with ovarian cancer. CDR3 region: CASSSGGPEQYF. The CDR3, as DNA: TGTGCCAGCAGTAGTGGGGGCCCCGAGCAGTACTTC.